These 32 T cell receptor beta chains came from one sample sequenced in a study of T-cell memory formation after mild COVID-19. TCRdb recomputed calls from the 5' RACE reads with MiXCR, one row per CDR3 protein. The table records about 140,000 distinct CDR3 sequences, 14% of them present only once. The material sequenced was PBMCs or a T cell subset sorted from them (not recorded which). The receptors shown here come from an adult woman who had mild COVID-19 (a few samples of this study predate the infection). Cell type and time point are not known.

The gene calls are TRBV30 and TRBJ2-3; 12 bases match TRBD2. The trim removed 3 bases at V and 5 bases at J, leaving 9 bases unmatched. The length of the CDR3 is 16 residues. CDR1 is GTSNPN and CDR2 is SVGIG in the germline V gene (reference sequence). CDR3 sequence reads: CAWRGKTSGRIDTQYF. In DNA form, the CDR3 reads TGTGCCTGGAGGGGAAAGACTAGCGGGAGAATAGATACGCAGTATTTT.

This clonotype was seen more than once but under ten times. This chain joins TRBV7-9 and TRBJ2-7; D is unclear. V shed 2 bases and J shed 0 bases, with 8 bases lying between them. Germline-derived CDR1 and CDR2 are SEHNR and FQNEAQ (reference sequence). This CDR3 is 14 amino acids long. CDR3 protein: CASSLSSISYEQYF. The CDR3, as DNA: TGTGCCAGCAGCTTAAGCTCGATCTCCTACGAGCAGTACTTC.

This clonotype was detected ten times or more. The genes are TRBV29-1 and TRBJ2-5; no firm D call. CDR3 size: 9 residues. V was trimmed by 8 bases and J by 3 bases, leaving 4 bases between them. Germline V lookup: CDR1 SQVTM, CDR2 ANQGSEA. In DNA form, the CDR3 reads TGCAGCTCCAAAGAGACCCAGTACTTC. Translation: CSSKETQYF.

The gene calls are TRBV4-2 and TRBJ2-3; maybe TRBD1 (6 bases). This CDR3 region has 15 residues. The germline gives CDR1 LGHNA, CDR2 YNFKEQ. V shed 6 bases and J shed 4 bases, with 17 bases lying between them. CDR3 coding DNA: TGTGCCAGCAGTGTAACGGACAGCTATTCAGATACGCAGTATTTT. Translation: CASSVTDSYSDTQYF.

The chain joins TRBV5-4 to TRBJ1-1; D remains ambiguous. Germline V gene lookup returns CDR1 SGHNT and CDR2 YYREEE (reference sequence). The CDR3 is made up of 16 amino acids. V shed 4 bases and J shed 6 bases, with 22 bases lying between them. As DNA, the CDR3 is TGTGCCAGCAGCAATTTAGGCAATGCGAGGTTATCTGAAGCTTTCTTT. Amino acids: CASSNLGNARLSEAFF. The complete variable domain, with remaining parts taken from reference TRBV5-4 and TRBJ1-1, reads ETGVTQSPTHLIKTRGQQVTLRCSSQSGHNTVSWYQQALGQGPQFIFQYYREEENGRGNFPPRFSGLQFPNYSSELNVNALELDDSALYLCASSNLGNARLSEAFFGQGTRLTVV.

The chain uses TRBV12-3 or TRBV12-4 and TRBJ1-4; unclear D gene. V lost 1 base and J lost 4, with 10 bases in between. This CDR3 is 15 amino acids long. This CDR3 is CASSLGEDYNEKLFF. CDR3 coding DNA: TGTGCCAGCAGTTTAGGAGAGGACTATAATGAAAAACTGTTTTTT.

The chain combines TRBV2 with TRBJ2-1, with D hard to call. This CDR3 spans 12 amino acids. Germline V gives CDR1 SNHLY, CDR2 FYNNEI. The germline V and J ends were trimmed by 2 bases and 4 bases, with 3 bases remaining between them. For the CDR3, the DNA is TGTGCCAGCAGTGAATGGTACAATGAGCAGTTCTTC. Translated: CASSEWYNEQFF.

This clonotype was detected only a few times. This sequence joins TRBV7-9 and TRBJ2-7, with 9 bases lining up with TRBD2. Germline-derived CDR1 and CDR2 are SEHNR and FQNEAQ (reference sequence). Trimming at V came to 4 bases and at J to 12 bases, leaving 4 bases not matched to a gene. This CDR3 region has 11 residues. The CDR3 loop reads CASSSTSGGYF. CDR3 DNA sequence: TGTGCCAGCAGCTCGACTAGCGGCGGGTACTTC.

V and J are TRBV30 and TRBJ2-7; the D gene is possibly TRBD2 (5 bases). Trimming took 0 bases from V and 3 from J, leaving 18 bases between them. The CDR3 runs 16 residues. Germline CDR1 and CDR2: GTSNPN and SVGIG (reference sequence). This CDR3 reads CAWSVRTLAPVYEQYF. Here the CDR3 DNA reads TGTGCCTGGAGTGTGCGGACCCTAGCACCCGTCTACGAGCAGTACTTC.

This clonotype was observed a handful of times. The chain carries TRBV24-1 and TRBJ2-1; D unresolved. Trimming shortened V by 1 base and J by 6 bases, and 9 bases separated the two germline ends. The CDR3 has 14 amino acids. Looked up from germline, CDR1 is KGHDR and CDR2 is SFDVKD. CDR3: CATSDFSDANEQFF. In DNA form, the CDR3 reads TGTGCCACCAGTGATTTCTCCGATGCCAATGAGCAGTTCTTC.

This clonotype appeared many times. The chain carries TRBV12-3 or TRBV12-4 and TRBJ2-7, with 7 bases aligning to TRBD1. Unmatched junction bases numbered 15, after V lost 6 bases and J lost 4 bases. The CDR3 runs 16 residues. The CDR3 region has the DNA TGTGCCAGCAGCCAAGGACCGGGACAGACCCCTTACGAGCAGTACTTC. This translates into CASSQGPGQTPYEQYF.

This clonotype appeared a few times. J is TRBJ2-1 and V is TRBV5-4; D possibly corresponds to TRBD2 (5 bases). Trimming removed 1 base at V and 0 bases at J, with 20 bases between. The CDR3 has 19 amino acids. In germline, CDR1 is SGHNT, CDR2 YYREEE (reference sequence). CDR3 loop: CASSLSGIYPQDSYNEQFF. DNA for the CDR3: TGTGCCAGCAGCTTGAGCGGAATATACCCCCAGGACTCCTACAATGAGCAGTTCTTC.

This clonotype was found many times. The rearrangement joins TRBV7-9 to TRBJ2-2; D perhaps matches TRBD2 (6 bases). Per the germline V gene, CDR1 is SEHNR and CDR2 is FQNEAQ (reference sequence). The CDR3 contains 15 residues. V was trimmed by 2 bases and J by 0 bases, leaving 7 bases between them. The CDR3 bases are TGTGCCAGCAGCTTAACTAGCCCGAACACCGGGGAGCTGTTTTTT. Protein product: CASSLTSPNTGELFF.

This clonotype appeared a few times. The chain has TRBV6-5 and TRBJ2-3; the D gene is possibly TRBD2 (5 bases). Germline assignment: CDR1 MNHEY and CDR2 SVGAGI. V was clipped by 8 bases and J by 0 bases, with 15 bases between them. The CDR3 consists of 15 residues. CDR3 sequence: CASGLSYPSTDTQYF. The CDR3 DNA is TGTGCCAGCGGACTGTCCTATCCTAGCACAGATACGCAGTATTTT.

This chain joins TRBV12-3 or TRBV12-4 and TRBJ2-5; D possibly corresponds to TRBD1 (6 bases). The V end lost 5 bases, the J end lost 1 base, and 11 bases lay between the germline ends. The CDR3 sequence is 14 residues long. The CDR3 DNA is TGTGCCAGCAGTCCATCGGACAGCCAAGAGACCCAGTACTTC. Protein sequence: CASSPSDSQETQYF.

This clonotype has a handful of counts. This sequence joins TRBV4-2 and TRBJ2-3; tentatively, D is TRBD1 (6 bases). V lost 4 bases to trimming and J lost 2 bases, with 13 bases between them. This CDR3 region has 15 residues. The germline CDR1 and CDR2 sequences are LGHNA and YNFKEQ. CDR3 nucleotides: TGTGCCAGCAGCCCGCGAGGGGGACCCACAGATACGCAGTATTTT. As protein: CASSPRGGPTDTQYF.

The rearrangement uses TRBV7-8 and TRBJ2-5, with TRBD2 matching over 16 bases. The germline V gene encodes CDR1 SGHVS and CDR2 FQNEAQ. This CDR3 is 17 amino acids long. V dropped 3 bases and J dropped 5; count of bases not matched to a gene: 6. CDR3: CASSLGLAGGPGETQYF. The CDR3 DNA reads as TGTGCCAGCAGCTTGGGACTAGCGGGAGGGCCGGGGGAGACCCAGTACTTC.

This clonotype was recorded a few times. The rearrangement uses TRBV29-1 and TRBJ2-2, with D possibly matching TRBD1 (6 bases). Germline V gives CDR1 SQVTM, CDR2 ANQGSEA. This CDR3 has 13 amino acids. Deletions cut 7 bases from V and 1 base from J, with 10 bases between. The CDR3 DNA sequence: TGCAGCGCAACAGGGCGGAACACCGGGGAGCTGTTTTTT. Translation gives CSATGRNTGELFF.

The chain carries TRBV5-6 and TRBJ2-1; 8 bases agree with TRBD1. Trimming at V came to 3 bases and at J to 9 bases, leaving 5 bases not matched to a gene. Per germline, CDR1 SGHDT and CDR2 YYEEEE. CDR3 size: 13 residues. The CDR3 nucleotides are TGTGCCAGCAGCTGGACGACAGGGGCTGAGCAGTTCTTC. Its protein is CASSWTTGAEQFF.

This clonotype has more than one count but fewer than ten. The rearrangement links TRBV6-5 to TRBJ1-1, with 8 nucleotides matching TRBD1. CDR1 MNHEY and CDR2 SVGAGI come from the germline V gene. The CDR3 is 14 amino acids. Trimming took 3 bases from V and 4 from J; bases not matched to a gene: 4. CDR3 protein: CASSYTGGGTEAFF. The CDR3 DNA sequence: TGTGCCAGCAGTTATACAGGGGGAGGCACTGAAGCTTTCTTT.

This clonotype occurred a few times. The rearrangement uses TRBV7-3 and TRBJ2-1; 7 positions match TRBD2. V shed 6 bases and J 4 bases; nucleotides not matched to a gene: 12. The V gene's germline CDR1 is SGHTA and CDR2 FQGTGA. CDR3 size: 16 residues. The CDR3 here is CASSRGGPTPYNEQFF. DNA for the CDR3: TGTGCCAGCAGTAGGGGAGGGCCAACTCCTTACAATGAGCAGTTCTTC.

This sequence joins TRBV24-1 and TRBJ2-2; D uncertain. Germline CDR1 KGHDR, CDR2 SFDVKD. Deletions cut 6 bases from V and 0 bases from J, with 13 bases between. This CDR3 is built from 16 residues. CDR3 region: CATSKSYNANTGELFF. The DNA of the CDR3 is TGTGCCACCAGTAAGAGTTATAACGCGAACACCGGGGAGCTGTTTTTT.

This clonotype occurred a few times. This chain uses TRBV24-1 with TRBJ2-1; a possible D gene is TRBD2 (7 bases). CDR1 is KGHDR, CDR2 SFDVKD, per germline. The V and J ends lost 4 bases and 6 bases respectively, with 21 bases between them. This CDR3 is 17 amino acids long. CDR3 amino acids: CATSDPRSGGPFNEQFF. The CDR3 bases are TGTGCCACCAGTGACCCCCGGTCCGGGGGGCCCTTCAATGAGCAGTTCTTC.

Only a few counts were recorded for this clonotype. This chain uses TRBV7-9 with TRBJ1-5, with a tentative D call TRBD1 (6 bases). The germline V gene has CDR1 SEHNR and CDR2 FQNEAQ (reference sequence). The CDR3 loop spans 15 amino acids. The germline V and J ends were trimmed by 4 bases and 7 bases, with 17 bases remaining between them. The CDR3 nucleotides read TGTGCCAGCAGCTCTTCCGGGACAAAGGAGCAGCCCCAGCATTTT. Protein: CASSSSGTKEQPQHF.

There are a few counts of this clonotype. The V and J genes are TRBV7-9 and TRBJ1-5, with 8 bases fitting TRBD1. CDR3 size: 14 residues. Germline loops: CDR1 SEHNR, CDR2 FQNEAQ (reference sequence). V shed 5 bases, J shed 1 base, and the junction held 1 base outside the gene matches. The DNA for the CDR3 is TGTGCCAGCAGCGGACAGGGCAGCAATCAGCCCCAGCATTTT. Translating gives CASSGQGSNQPQHF. Based on the CDR3 plus reference TRBV7-9 and TRBJ1-5, the full variable domain is DTGVSQNPRHKITKRGQNVTFRCDPISEHNRLYWYRQTLGQGPEFLTYFQNEAQLEKSRLLSDRFSAERPKGSFSTLEIQRTEQGDSAMYLCASSGQGSNQPQHFGDGTRLSIL.

This clonotype came up a few times. This chain uses TRBV20-1 with TRBJ2-7, with 10 bases lining up with TRBD2. V gave up 0 bases and J gave up 2 bases; unmatched junction bases: 4. This CDR3 is built from 15 residues. Per the germline V gene, CDR1 is DFQATT and CDR2 is SNEGSKA (reference sequence). The CDR3 DNA is TGCAGTGCTAGAGATCAAACTAGCGGGACCTACGAGCAGTACTTC. Amino acids: CSARDQTSGTYEQYF.

The gene calls are TRBV7-2 and TRBJ2-3; 8 nucleotides agree with TRBD1. The junction had 9 bases not matched to a gene; V was cut back by 5 bases and J by 2 bases. CDR1 SGHTA and CDR2 FQGNSA come from the germline V gene. This CDR3 is 16 amino acids long. CDR3 nucleotides: TGTGCCAGCAGCCAGATCTGGACAGGGCCCACAGATACGCAGTATTTT. Its translation: CASSQIWTGPTDTQYF. Filled out from reference TRBV7-2 and TRBJ2-3, the complete variable domain reads GAGVSQSPSNKVTEKGKDVELRCDPISGHTALYWYRQSLGQGLEFLIYFQGNSAPDKSGLPSDRFSAERTGGSVSTLTIQRTQQEDSAVYLCASSQIWTGPTDTQYFGPGTRLTVL.

This chain connects TRBV2 to TRBJ2-1; 11 bases agree with TRBD2. The germline V gene has CDR1 SNHLY and CDR2 FYNNEI. V gave up 6 bases and J gave up 10 bases; unmatched junction bases: 8. The CDR3 contains 14 residues. The CDR3 reads CASRGTSGQGEQFF. The CDR3 DNA reads TGTGCCAGCAGGGGGACTAGCGGCCAAGGGGAGCAGTTCTTC.

This clonotype was seen repeatedly, ten times or more. This sequence joins TRBV12-3 or TRBV12-4 and TRBJ2-7; 7 bases fit TRBD1. The V segment lost 6 bases and the J segment 3 bases; nucleotides outside the gene matches: 8. The CDR3 consists of 14 residues. The CDR3 is CASSPPGQLYEQYF. In DNA, the CDR3 is TGTGCCAGCAGCCCCCCGGGACAGCTCTACGAGCAGTACTTC.

This chain uses TRBV19 with TRBJ1-2; a weak D match, TRBD1 (6 bases). This CDR3 has 13 residues. V shed 5 bases and J shed 4 bases, with 11 bases lying between them. Germline CDR1 is LNHDA and CDR2 is SQIVND (reference sequence). The CDR3 region has the DNA TGTGCCAGTAGTCCCTCGGGGGCCTATGGCTACACCTTC. It translates to CASSPSGAYGYTF. The full variable domain, completed using reference TRBV19 and TRBJ1-2, is DGGITQSPKYLFRKEGQNVTLSCEQNLNHDAMYWYRQDPGQGLRLIYYSQIVNDFQKGDIAEGYSVSREKKESFPLTVTSAQKNPTAFYLCASSPSGAYGYTFGSGTRLTVV.

There are a few counts of this clonotype. The rearrangement links TRBV6-5 to TRBJ2-2, with TRBD1 matching 9 bases. Germline loops: CDR1 MNHEY, CDR2 SVGAGI. This CDR3 is built from 18 residues. J gave up 4 bases and V 5 bases, and 14 bases lay outside the gene matches. CDR3 sequence reads: CASSPTSTGTGSTGELFF. The CDR3 DNA sequence: TGTGCCAGCAGTCCCACTTCGACGGGGACAGGGAGCACCGGGGAGCTGTTTTTT.

In this sample, this clonotype turned up many times. The V and J genes are TRBV6-5 and TRBJ2-7; D might be TRBD2 (5 bases). Germline V gene lookup returns CDR1 MNHEY and CDR2 SVGAGI. CDR3 size: 14 residues. V was shortened by 6 bases and J by 7 bases, with 19 bases between the two germline ends. CDR3 DNA sequence: TGTGCCAGCAGCCCACGGCGGGCCCGCGTTGAGCAGTACTTC. It codes for CASSPRRARVEQYF.